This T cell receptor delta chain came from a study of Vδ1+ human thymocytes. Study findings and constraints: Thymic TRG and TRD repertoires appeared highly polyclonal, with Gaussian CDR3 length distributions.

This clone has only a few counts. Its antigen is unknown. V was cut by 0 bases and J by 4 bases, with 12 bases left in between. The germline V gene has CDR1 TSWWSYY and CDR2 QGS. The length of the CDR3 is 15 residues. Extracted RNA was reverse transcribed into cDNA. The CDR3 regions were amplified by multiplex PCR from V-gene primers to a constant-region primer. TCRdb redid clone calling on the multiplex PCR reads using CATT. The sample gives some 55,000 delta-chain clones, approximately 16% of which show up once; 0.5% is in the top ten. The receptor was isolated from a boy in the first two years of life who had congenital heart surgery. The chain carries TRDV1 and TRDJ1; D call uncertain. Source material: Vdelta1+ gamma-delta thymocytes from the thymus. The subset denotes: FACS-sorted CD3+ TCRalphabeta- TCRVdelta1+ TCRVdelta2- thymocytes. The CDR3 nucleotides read TGTGCTCTTGGGGAACTCCCCCCCTTTAGCGATAAACTCATCTTT. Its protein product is CALGELPPFSDKLIF.